This is a list of T cell receptor beta chains from one sample in a study of blood T cell repertoires in COVID-19. Sequencing was performed with immunoSEQ multiplex PCR; in TCRdb, only in-frame clones are kept and a portion is missing. The table lists roughly 250,000 clones, approximately 85% of them singletons. The specimen sequenced was peripheral blood. These receptors were obtained from a human donor with COVID-19, enrolled during active disease. The donor label of this sample is uncertain. CDR3s include the opening cysteine and the closing phenylalanine or tryptophan. Clone size is shown for a subset of rows, as once, few, many or a class of expanded clone.

size,V,J,CDR3
.,TRBV5-1,TRBJ1-4,CASSFTANEKLFF
.,TRBV2,TRBJ1-1,CASSQQTGRNTEAFF
.,TRBV5-1,TRBJ2-3,CASSLGRGLDTQYF
once,TRBV18,TRBJ2-7,CASSPSAYTYEQYF
.,TRBV21-1,TRBJ1-1,CASSKAGWEVWDTEAFF
.,TRBV18,TRBJ2-5,CASSSTRTGETQYF
.,TRBV21-1,TRBJ1-5,CASSKEAGGQPQHF
.,TRBV10-3,TRBJ1-2,CASRLSSYGYTF
.,TRBV7-2,TRBJ2-1,CASSLATSGEKQFF
.,TRBV6-1,TRBJ2-7,CASSEEGTPRVEQYF
.,TRBV7-2,TRBJ2-7,CASSLQASVTYEQYF
.,TRBV2,TRBJ1-5,CACRRIEGNQPQHF
.,TRBV10-3,TRBJ2-1,CAIGGGLNNEQFF
.,TRBV15,TRBJ1-2,CATSRDGRGLDYGYTF
.,TRBV11-3,TRBJ2-1,CASSRTSFNEQFF
.,TRBV7-9,TRBJ1-3,CASSLEGRTGNTIYF
.,TRBV3-1/TRBV3-2,TRBJ1-2,CASSHASASYGYTF
.,TRBV28,TRBJ2-5,CASSSLQGLRGGIEGETQYF
.,TRBV28,TRBJ1-5,CASSLPPDRNNQPQHF
.,TRBV5-1,TRBJ2-5,CASSPVLAPQETQYF
.,TRBV4-2,TRBJ2-7,CASIPSDYEQYF
.,TRBV7-9,TRBJ2-3,CASSLAGTSGDSQYF
.,TRBV27,TRBJ1-2,CASSLYPGEGGYTF
.,TRBV7-2,TRBJ2-1,CASSLAASGRTTFF
.,TRBV30,TRBJ2-7,CAWSVLGTASSYEQYF
.,TRBV27,TRBJ1-1,CASRTVFGNTEAFF
.,TRBV12-3/TRBV12-4,TRBJ1-2,CASSLVRGYTF
.,TRBV30,TRBJ2-1,CAWRKAGGQDEQFF
.,TRBV9,TRBJ1-4,CASSVTDRYNEKLFF
.,TRBV9,TRBJ1-6,CASSGLGTGGNSPLHF
.,TRBV5-1,TRBJ1-2,CASSLTDRNYGYTF
.,TRBV24-1,TRBJ1-2,CATSDLSEYGYTF
.,TRBV12-3/TRBV12-4,TRBJ2-7,CASRASGEDEQYF
.,TRBV19,TRBJ2-7,CATSRAGGRAYEQYF
.,TRBV7-8,TRBJ1-4,CASSLIPPPNEKLFF
.,TRBV6-4,TRBJ2-1,CASSDSTSGRLF
.,TRBV3-1/TRBV3-2,TRBJ1-1,CASSQVEGNTEAFF
.,TRBV11-3,TRBJ2-7,CASSPGQLGEQYF
.,TRBV2,TRBJ1-3,CASKGVVGSGNTIYF
few,TRBV18,TRBJ2-2,CASSPDHRGRSGELFF
.,TRBV3-1/TRBV3-2,TRBJ2-3,CASSPPPGNTQYF
.,TRBV6-2/TRBV6-3,TRBJ2-7,CASSYSNPGTGVPYEQYF
.,TRBV5-1,TRBJ2-7,CASSANGYEQYF
once,TRBV5-4,TRBJ2-7,CASSLGLAGEQYF
.,TRBV18,TRBJ2-7,CASSQGLAGRDEQYF
once,TRBV24-1,TRBJ2-5,CATSDLSGSNIRETQYF
.,TRBV5-1,TRBJ1-1,CASSPLDGGTEAFF
.,TRBV11-2,TRBJ2-3,CASSLVRAPGMDTQYF
.,TRBV18,TRBJ1-6,CASSRGTGRSSYNSPLHF
.,TRBV5-1,TRBJ1-2,CASSSGPGNGYTF
.,TRBV28,TRBJ2-7,CASRTLLGRGSVEQYF